Shown below are 2 T cell receptor beta chains from a single sample sequenced in a study of early T cells in non-severe SARS-CoV-2 infection (dated by TCRdb to the early 2020s). Libraries came from 5' RACE. For sequencing, a NextSeq 500 was employed. TCRdb's own reprocessing of the public reads used fastp at Q25 and MiXCR and kept productive beta chains. Each record represents a unique CDR3 protein, reported with the most common genes and DNA among its rows. This sample has about 92,000 distinct CDR3 sequences in its table, and around 13% of those were observed once. The ten most abundant clones make up roughly 6% of the sample. The specimen sequenced was whole blood. The receptors come from an adult who was a healthcare worker with PCR-confirmed SARS-CoV-2 infection or an uninfected control (not recorded which).

This rearrangement joins TRBV5-4 to TRBJ2-7, with TRBD2 matching over 10 bases. The V gene end was trimmed by 3 bases and the J gene end by 3 bases; junction bases not matched to a gene: 3. This CDR3 contains 14 residues. The germline CDR1 and CDR2 sequences are SGHNT and YYREEE (reference sequence). CDR3 in amino acids: CASSSRTSGYEQYF. The CDR3 DNA reads TGTGCCAGCAGCTCCCGGACTAGCGGCTACGAGCAGTACTTC. Looking up the rest from reference TRBV5-4 and TRBJ2-7 gives the full variable domain: ETGVTQSPTHLIKTRGQQVTLRCSSQSGHNTVSWYQQALGQGPQFIFQYYREEENGRGNFPPRFSGLQFPNYSSELNVNALELDDSALYLCASSSRTSGYEQYFGPGTRLTVT.

The V gene is TRBV29-1, the J gene TRBJ2-3, with 9 positions matching TRBD2. The CDR3 runs to 15 residues. The germline gives CDR1 SQVTM, CDR2 ANQGSEA. Germline trimming cut 4 bases from V and 5 bases from J; bases unmatched to any gene: 10. The CDR3: CSVVGLAGREDTQYF. The CDR3 DNA reads as TGCAGCGTTGTCGGGCTAGCGGGGCGAGAAGATACGCAGTATTTT.